The clone carrying this TCR beta chain occurred a few times. Its antigen is as yet unknown. As to treatment: approximately nine-day PBMC culture with coronavirus spike peptide pools or control peptides (ViraFEST assay). Cultured CD4+ T-cell DNA underwent Oncomine TCR Beta short-read sequencing. MiXCR was run by TCRdb on the PCR reads, yielding one entry per CDR3 protein. There are some 21,000 distinct CDR3 sequences in the sample; around 38% occur only once, and about 28% lies in the top ten. The CDR3 has 17 amino acids. Germline-derived CDR1 and CDR2 are LNHDA and SQIVND (reference sequence). V trimming: 4 bases; J trimming: 2 bases; junction bases outside the gene matches: 8. The sample belongs to a study of vaccination and CD4 T cells after COVID-19. Across the study: Each of the control cultures got a CEFX pool, an HIV-1 Nef pool, or no peptide.

The specimen comprised CD4+ T cells from blood, cultured in vitro, sampled before SARS-CoV-2 vaccination. This receptor was obtained from a human donor who received a COVID-19 vaccine. This sequence joins TRBV19 and TRBJ2-3; 11 bases map to TRBD2. In DNA form, the CDR3 reads TGTGCCAGTAGTAGAGGTACTAGCGGGGGCTCCACAGATACGCAGTATTTT. It encodes CASSRGTSGGSTDTQYF.